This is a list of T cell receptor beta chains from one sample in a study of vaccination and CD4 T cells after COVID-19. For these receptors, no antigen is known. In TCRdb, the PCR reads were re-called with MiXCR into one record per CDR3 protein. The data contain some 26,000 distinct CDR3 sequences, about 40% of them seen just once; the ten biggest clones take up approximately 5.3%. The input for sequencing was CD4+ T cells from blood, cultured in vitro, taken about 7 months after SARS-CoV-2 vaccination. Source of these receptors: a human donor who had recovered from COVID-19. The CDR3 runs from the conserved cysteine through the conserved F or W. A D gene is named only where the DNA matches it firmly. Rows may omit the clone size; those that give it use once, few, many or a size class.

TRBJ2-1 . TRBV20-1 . TGCAGTGCCCTAACTAGAGCCCCAGACTCCTACAATGAGCAGTTCTTC CSALTRAPDSYNEQFF
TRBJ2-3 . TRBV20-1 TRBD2 TGCAGTGCGGTGACTAGCGGGAGGGCCATGGATACGCAGTATTTT CSAVTSGRAMDTQYF
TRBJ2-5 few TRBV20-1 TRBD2 TGCAGTGCTCCCCAGAGGCTAGCGGGACAAGAGACCCAGTACTTC CSAPQRLAGQETQYF
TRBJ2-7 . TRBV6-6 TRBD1 TGTGCCAGCAGTTACTATGATGCCAGGGGGTCCTACGAGCAGTACTTC CASSYYDARGSYEQYF
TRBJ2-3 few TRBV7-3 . TGTGCCAGCAGTAGGGACGGGATGAGCACAGATACGCAGTATTTT CASSRDGMSTDTQYF
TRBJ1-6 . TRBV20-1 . TGCAGTGCTAGTGAAGACAGGAGCTCCTATAATTCACCCCTCCACTTT CSASEDRSSYNSPLHF
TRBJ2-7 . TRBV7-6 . TGTGCCAGCAGCTCGGGGCCCCGAGGGGAGCAGTACTTC CASSSGPRGEQYF
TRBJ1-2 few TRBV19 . TGTGCCAGTAGTATCGGGGAGGGCTACACCTTC CASSIGEGYTF
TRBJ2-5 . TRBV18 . TGTGCCAGCTCCCCTGAATCAGGGGCAGCGACCCAGTACTTC CASSPESGAATQYF
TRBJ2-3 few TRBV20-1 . TGCAGTGCTAGAGTAGTTGGCGGTAACACAGATACGCAGTATTTT CSARVVGGNTDTQYF
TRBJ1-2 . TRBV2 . TGTGCCACCTATGGGAGAGATGGCTACACCTTC CATYGRDGYTF
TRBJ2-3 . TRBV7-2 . TGTGCCAGCAGCTTAAGCCGACTAGGCCTCACAGATACGCAGTATTTT CASSLSRLGLTDTQYF
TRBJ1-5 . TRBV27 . TGTGCCAGTCACCGGACGGGCCCCCGACCCCTCCAAATAAATCAGCCCCAGCATTTT CASHRTGPRPLQINQPQHF
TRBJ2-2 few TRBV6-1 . TGTGCCAGCAGTCCTACAGCCGGGGAGCTGTTTTTT CASSPTAGELFF
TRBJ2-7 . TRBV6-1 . TGTGCCAGCAGTGAACTGGAGGTCTTTTGGAGGGTAGAGTACGAGCAGTACTTC CASSELEVFWRVEYEQYF
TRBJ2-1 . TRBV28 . TGTGCCAGCAGCGAGACTAGTCTACCTGAGCAGTTCTTC CASSETSLPEQFF
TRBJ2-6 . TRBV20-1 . TGCAGTGCTAGGGCCCAAGGTGGAGGGTCGGGGCTCGGGGCCAACGTCCTGACTTTC CSARAQGGGSGLGANVLTF
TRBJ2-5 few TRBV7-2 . TGTGCCAGCAGCCCAGGGTCGGCGCAAGAGACCCAGTACTTC CASSPGSAQETQYF
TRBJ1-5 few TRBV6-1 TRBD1 TGTGCCAGCAGTCCCACCGACAGGGGAGGCAATCAGCCCCAGCATTTT CASSPTDRGGNQPQHF
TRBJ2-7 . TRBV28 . TGTGCCAGCAGTTTAGTCCTGCGAGGCGTTTACGAGCAGTACTTC CASSLVLRGVYEQYF
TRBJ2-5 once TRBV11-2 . TGTGCCAGCAGCTTAGATCGGGAGACCCAGTACTTC CASSLDRETQYF
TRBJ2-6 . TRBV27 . TGTGCCAGCAGCTTAGGGATCTACTCTGGGGCCAACGTCCTGACTTTC CASSLGIYSGANVLTF
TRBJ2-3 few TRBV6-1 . TGTGCCAGCAGTGACCGATGGAGCGCAGATACGCAGTATTTT CASSDRWSADTQYF
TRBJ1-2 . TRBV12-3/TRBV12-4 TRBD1 TGTGCCAGCAGTACCCTACAGGGGTCCAGTGGCTACACCTTC CASSTLQGSSGYTF
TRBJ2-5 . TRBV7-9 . TGTGCCAGCAGCTCCGGGATTGGAGGAGAGACCCAGTACTTC CASSSGIGGETQYF
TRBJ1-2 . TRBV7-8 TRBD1 TGTGCCAGCAGCGGAAACAGGGGGCGGAACTATGGCTACACCTTC CASSGNRGRNYGYTF
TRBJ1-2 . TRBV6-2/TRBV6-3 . TGTGCCAGCAGGGCTAGTGGCGGCTACACCTTC CASRASGGYTF
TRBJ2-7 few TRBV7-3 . TGTGCCAGCAGCTTAAGCCCCGGGGCCCTGGGGGAGCAGTACTTC CASSLSPGALGEQYF
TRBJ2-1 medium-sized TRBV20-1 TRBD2 TGCAGTGCTAGTAGTGCTAGCGGGAGTGGGGGGCCTTACAATGAGCAGTTCTTC CSASSASGSGGPYNEQFF
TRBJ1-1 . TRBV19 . TGTGCCAGTCAGCAGGGGCTAAGAGAAGCTTTCTTT CASQQGLREAFF
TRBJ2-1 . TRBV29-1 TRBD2 TGCAGCGTGGCCCTGCTGACTAGCGGGATAGGCAATGAGCAGTTCTTC CSVALLTSGIGNEQFF
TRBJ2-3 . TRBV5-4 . TGTGCCAGCAGTTCGGTACAGGGAAAAGATACGCAGTATTTT CASSSVQGKDTQYF
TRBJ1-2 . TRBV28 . TGTGCCAGCAGTTCGGGGACTTCAGCCCGCTACGGCTACACCTTC CASSSGTSARYGYTF
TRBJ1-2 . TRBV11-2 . TGTGCCAGCAGTCTTCCCAGACGGCGACGTTATGGCTACACCTTC CASSLPRRRRYGYTF
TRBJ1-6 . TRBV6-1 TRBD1 TGTGCCAGCAGCAAAACAGGGGACAAGTGGAATTCACCCCTCCACTTT CASSKTGDKWNSPLHF
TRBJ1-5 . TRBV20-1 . TGCAGTGCCGTAGCAATGAGGGGCAATCAGCCCCAGCATTTT CSAVAMRGNQPQHF
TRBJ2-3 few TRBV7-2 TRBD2 TGTGCCAGCAGCTTCCGAGGGACTAGCGAGGCAGATACGCAGTATTTT CASSFRGTSEADTQYF
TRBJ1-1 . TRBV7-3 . TGTGCCAGCAGCGCCCTCGGCCAAATGAACACTGAAGCTTTCTTT CASSALGQMNTEAFF
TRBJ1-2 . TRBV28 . TGTGCCAGCGAGAGAAACTATGGCTACACCTTC CASERNYGYTF
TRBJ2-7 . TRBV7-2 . TGTGCCAGCAGCTTAGGACTCTCCTACGAGCAGTACTTC CASSLGLSYEQYF
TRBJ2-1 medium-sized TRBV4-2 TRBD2 TGTGCCAGCAGCCAAGAGGCGGGAGTGGGTTACAATGAGCAGTTCTTC CASSQEAGVGYNEQFF
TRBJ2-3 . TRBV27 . TGTGCCAGCAGGGGGAGAGGGCCAGATACGCAGTATTTT CASRGRGPDTQYF
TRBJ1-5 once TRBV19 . TGTGCCAGTAGCAAGCTGGGACGGCACAATCAGCCCCAGCATTTT CASSKLGRHNQPQHF
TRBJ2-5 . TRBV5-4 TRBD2 TGTGCCAGCAGCGCAATTGGGGGGGGACGGAGCCAAGAGACCCAGTACTTC CASSAIGGGRSQETQYF
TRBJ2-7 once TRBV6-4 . TGTGCCAGCAGTGAAAGCAGGGGAGGAGGCGGTGAGCAGTACTTC CASSESRGGGGEQYF
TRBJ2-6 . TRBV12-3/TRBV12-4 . TGTGCCAGCAGTTTATTCCAGGGCTCTGGGGCCAACGTCCTGACTTTC CASSLFQGSGANVLTF
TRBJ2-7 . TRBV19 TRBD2 TGTGCCAGTAGTATTTCTAGCGGGAGTTTGGACGAGCAGTACTTC CASSISSGSLDEQYF
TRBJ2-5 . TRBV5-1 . TGCGCCAGCAGCTTGTGGTCTAGAGCGGAAGAGACCCAGTACTTC CASSLWSRAEETQYF
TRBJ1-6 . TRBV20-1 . TGCAGTGCTAGACTGGACCTTAATTCACCCCTCCACTTT CSARLDLNSPLHF
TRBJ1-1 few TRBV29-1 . TGCAGCGTTGCTCGTGCAGGGAGAGGCCTTGGGGGAGCTTTCTTT CSVARAGRGLGGAFF
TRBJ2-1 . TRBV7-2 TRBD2 TGTGCCAGCAGCTTACGGCGGGAGTACAATGAGCAGTTCTTC CASSLRREYNEQFF
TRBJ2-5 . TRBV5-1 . TGCGCCAGCAGCGCCACCTTAAACCAAGAGACCCAGTACTTC CASSATLNQETQYF
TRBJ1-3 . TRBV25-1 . TGTGCCAGCAGTGGACGGAGCTCTGGAAACACCATATATTTT CASSGRSSGNTIYF
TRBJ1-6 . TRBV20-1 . TGCAGTGCTCCAGACCGGTTATATAATTCACCCCTCCACTTT CSAPDRLYNSPLHF
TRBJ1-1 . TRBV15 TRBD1 TGTGCCACCAGCGGACAGGCAGACACTGAAGCTTTCTTT CATSGQADTEAFF
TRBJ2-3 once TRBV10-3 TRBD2 TGTGCCATCAGTGATAGCGGGAGGAGGGATACGCAGTATTTT CAISDSGRRDTQYF
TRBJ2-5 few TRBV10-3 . TGTGCCATCAGTGAGAGACAAGAGACCCAGTACTTC CAISERQETQYF
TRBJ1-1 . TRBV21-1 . TGTGCCAGCATGACGTCCTGCACTGAAGCTTTCTTT CASMTSCTEAFF